Listed below are T cell receptor beta chains from one sample, sequenced in a study of T-cell reconstitution after alpha-beta-depleted transplantation in children. TCRdb independently ran MiXCR on the PCR reads; one entry per CDR3 protein. The top ten clones hold roughly a quarter of a sample with around 300,000 distinct CDR3 sequences, approximately 10% of them seen once. The sample consisted of peripheral blood, taken 180 days after TCRalphabeta/CD19-depleted stem cell transplant. The receptor set was obtained from a male patient aged 2-15 years who had a stem cell transplant for chronic granulomatous disease, so the T cells may come from the graft donor. Each CDR3 is given with its conserved first and last residue. The D gene is left open where the match is weak. The listing skips clone size in some rows; elsewhere it reads once, few, many or a size class.

V: TRBV28
size: many
D: NA
J: TRBJ2-5
CDR3: CASSLWGSGDQETQYF
DNA: TGTGCCAGCAGTTTATGGGGTAGCGGAGACCAAGAGACCCAGTACTTC

V: TRBV3-1
size: many
D: NA
J: TRBJ1-2
CDR3: CASSQDLRVLYGYTF
DNA: TGTGCCAGCAGCCAAGACCTCCGGGTCCTATATGGCTACACCTTC

V: TRBV29-1
size: many
D: TRBD2
J: TRBJ2-7
CDR3: CSVTSGVQEEQYF
DNA: TGCAGCGTGACTAGCGGGGTCCAGGAAGAGCAGTACTTC

V: TRBV20-1
size: many
D: NA
J: TRBJ2-7
CDR3: CSARERGYYEQYF
DNA: TGCAGTGCTAGAGAGAGGGGGTATTACGAGCAGTACTTC

V: TRBV4-1
size: many
D: NA
J: TRBJ2-5
CDR3: CASSQDRVETLEETQYF
DNA: TGCGCCAGCAGCCAAGATCGGGTGGAGACATTAGAAGAGACCCAGTACTTC

V: TRBV4-3
size: many
D: NA
J: TRBJ2-1
CDR3: CASSQDEGAPYNEQFF
DNA: TGCGCCAGCAGCCAAGATGAGGGAGCCCCTTACAATGAGCAGTTCTTC

V: TRBV18
size: many
D: TRBD2
J: TRBJ2-7
CDR3: CASSPRMTGTSPYEQYF
DNA: TGTGCCAGCTCACCACGGATGACCGGGACTAGCCCCTACGAGCAGTACTTC

V: TRBV7-2
size: many
D: TRBD2
J: TRBJ2-7
CDR3: CASRELAGGLYEQYF
DNA: TGTGCCAGCAGAGAACTAGCGGGGGGGCTCTACGAGCAGTACTTC

V: TRBV2
size: NA
D: TRBD1
J: TRBJ2-1
CDR3: CASSEAPGRGGSEQFF
DNA: TGTGCCAGCAGTGAAGCGCCAGGTAGAGGGGGCAGTGAGCAGTTCTTC

V: TRBV20-1
size: many
D: TRBD2
J: TRBJ2-5
CDR3: CSARPLAVIETQYF
DNA: TGCAGTGCTAGACCCCTAGCGGTTATTGAGACCCAGTACTTC

V: TRBV6-1
size: many
D: NA
J: TRBJ2-4
CDR3: CASRGNIQYF
DNA: TGTGCCAGCAGGGGGAACATTCAGTACTTC

V: TRBV7-8
size: many
D: TRBD1
J: TRBJ2-1
CDR3: CASSLGGPREQFF
DNA: TGTGCCAGCAGCCTAGGGGGCCCCCGTGAGCAGTTCTTC

V: TRBV9
size: many
D: NA
J: TRBJ1-2
CDR3: CASDSGFYGYTF
DNA: TGTGCCAGCGATTCGGGGTTCTATGGCTACACCTTC

V: TRBV7-8
size: many
D: TRBD2
J: TRBJ2-3
CDR3: CASRLAGEMDTQYF
DNA: TGTGCCAGCAGATTAGCGGGGGAAATGGATACGCAGTATTTT

V: TRBV3-1
size: many
D: NA
J: TRBJ2-1
CDR3: CASSQEASYNEQFF
DNA: TGTGCCAGCAGCCAAGAAGCGTCCTACAATGAGCAGTTCTTC

V: TRBV12-3/TRBV12-4
size: many
D: NA
J: TRBJ1-5
CDR3: CASSLKGVQPQHF
DNA: TGTGCCAGCAGTTTAAAGGGTGTTCAGCCCCAGCATTTT